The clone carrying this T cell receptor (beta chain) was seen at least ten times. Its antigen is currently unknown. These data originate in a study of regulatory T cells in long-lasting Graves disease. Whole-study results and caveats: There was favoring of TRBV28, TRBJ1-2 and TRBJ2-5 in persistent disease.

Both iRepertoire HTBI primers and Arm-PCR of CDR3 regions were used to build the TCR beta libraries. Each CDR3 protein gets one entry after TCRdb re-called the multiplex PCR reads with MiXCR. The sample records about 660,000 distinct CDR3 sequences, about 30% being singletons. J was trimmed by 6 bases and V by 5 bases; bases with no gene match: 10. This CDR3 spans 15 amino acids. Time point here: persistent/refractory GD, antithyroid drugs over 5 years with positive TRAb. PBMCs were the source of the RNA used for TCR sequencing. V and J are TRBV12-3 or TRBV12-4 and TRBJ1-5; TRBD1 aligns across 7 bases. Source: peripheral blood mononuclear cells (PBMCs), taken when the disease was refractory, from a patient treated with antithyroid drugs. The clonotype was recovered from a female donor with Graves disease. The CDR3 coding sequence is TGTGCCAGCAGTCCAGGGGGGGGGAAGGGTCAGCCCCAGCATTTT. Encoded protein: CASSPGGGKGQPQHF.